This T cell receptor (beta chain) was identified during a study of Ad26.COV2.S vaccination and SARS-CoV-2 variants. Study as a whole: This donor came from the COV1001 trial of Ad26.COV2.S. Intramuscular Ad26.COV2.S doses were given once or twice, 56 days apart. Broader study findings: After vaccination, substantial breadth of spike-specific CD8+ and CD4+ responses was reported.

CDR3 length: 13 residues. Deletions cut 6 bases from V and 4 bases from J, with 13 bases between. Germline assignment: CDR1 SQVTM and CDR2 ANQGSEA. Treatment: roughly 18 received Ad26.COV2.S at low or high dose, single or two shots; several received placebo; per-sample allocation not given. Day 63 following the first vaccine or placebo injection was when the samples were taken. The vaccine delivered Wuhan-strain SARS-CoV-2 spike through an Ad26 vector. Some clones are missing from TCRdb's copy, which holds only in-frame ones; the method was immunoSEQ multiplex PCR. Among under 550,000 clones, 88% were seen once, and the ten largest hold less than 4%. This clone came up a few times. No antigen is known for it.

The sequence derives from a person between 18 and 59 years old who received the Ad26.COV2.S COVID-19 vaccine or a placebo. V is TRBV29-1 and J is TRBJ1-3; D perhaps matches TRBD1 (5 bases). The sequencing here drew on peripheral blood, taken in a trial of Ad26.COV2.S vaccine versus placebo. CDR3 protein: CSVQITGGNTIYF. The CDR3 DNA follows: TGCAGCGTACAAATAACAGGAGGAAACACCATATATTTT.